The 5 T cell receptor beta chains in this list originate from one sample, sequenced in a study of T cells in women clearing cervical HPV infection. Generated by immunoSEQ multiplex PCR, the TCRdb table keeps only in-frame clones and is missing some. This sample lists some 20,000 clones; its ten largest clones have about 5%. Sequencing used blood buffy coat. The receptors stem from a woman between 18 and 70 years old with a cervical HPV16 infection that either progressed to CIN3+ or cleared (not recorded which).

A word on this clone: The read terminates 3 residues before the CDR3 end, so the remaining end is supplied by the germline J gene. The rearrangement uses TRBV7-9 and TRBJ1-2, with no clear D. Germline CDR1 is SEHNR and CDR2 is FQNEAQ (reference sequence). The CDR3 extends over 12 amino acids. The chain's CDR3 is CASSPDYYDYTF. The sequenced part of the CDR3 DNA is TGTGCCAGCAGTCCGGACTACTACGAC.

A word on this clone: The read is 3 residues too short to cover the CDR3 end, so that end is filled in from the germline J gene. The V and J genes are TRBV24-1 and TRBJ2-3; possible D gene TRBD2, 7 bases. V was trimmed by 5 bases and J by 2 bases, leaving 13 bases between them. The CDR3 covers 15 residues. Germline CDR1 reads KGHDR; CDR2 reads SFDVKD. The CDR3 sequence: CATSVTGGSTDTQYF. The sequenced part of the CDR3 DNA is TGTGCCACCAGTGTAACGGGGGGCTCCACAGATACG.

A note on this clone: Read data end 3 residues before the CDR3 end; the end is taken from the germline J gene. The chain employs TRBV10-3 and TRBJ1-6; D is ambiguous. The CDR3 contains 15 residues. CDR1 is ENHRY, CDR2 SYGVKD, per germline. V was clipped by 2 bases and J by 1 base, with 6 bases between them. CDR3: CAISEEGSYNSPLHF. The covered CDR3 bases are TGTGCCATCAGTGAGGAAGGGTCCTATAATTCACCC.

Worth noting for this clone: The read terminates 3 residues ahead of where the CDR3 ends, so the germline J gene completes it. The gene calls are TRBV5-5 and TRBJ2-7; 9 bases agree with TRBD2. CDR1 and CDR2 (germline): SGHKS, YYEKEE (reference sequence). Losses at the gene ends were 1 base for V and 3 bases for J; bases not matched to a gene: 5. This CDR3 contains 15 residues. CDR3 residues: CASSLSSGVLYEQYF. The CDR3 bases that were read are TGTGCCAGCAGCTTGTCTAGCGGGGTCCTCTACGAG.

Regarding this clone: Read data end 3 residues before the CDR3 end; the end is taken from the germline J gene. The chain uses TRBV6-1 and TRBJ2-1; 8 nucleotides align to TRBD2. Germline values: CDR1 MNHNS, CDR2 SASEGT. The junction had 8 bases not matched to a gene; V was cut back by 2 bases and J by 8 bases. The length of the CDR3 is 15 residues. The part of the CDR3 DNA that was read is TGTGCCAGCAGTGAACTCGGCGGGGGGCCGGATGAG. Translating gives CASSELGGGPDE. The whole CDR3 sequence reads CASSELGGGPDEQFF.